The rows below give T cell receptor beta chains drawn from one sample of a study of CD8+CD57+ T cells in acquired aplastic anemia. TCRdb processed the reads anew with MiXCR; each CDR3 protein has one entry. The sample includes 250,000 to 350,000 distinct CDR3 sequences, 55% to 65% of them seen just once. The specimen was sorted CD4+, CD8+, or CD8+CD57+ T cells (not recorded which) from PBMCs. The receptor set was obtained from a human donor with severe aplastic anemia or a healthy control (not recorded which). The CDR3 runs from the conserved cysteine through the conserved F or W. A D gene is named only where the DNA matches it firmly. For some rows the clone size is stated as once, few or many, or as a class when expanded; others skip it.

v_call	d_call	j_call	clone_size	cdr3_nt	cdr3_aa
TRBV19	TRBD1	TRBJ1-2	NA	TGTGCCAGTCGGACAGGGGCTAACTATGGCTACACCTTC	CASRTGANYGYTF
TRBV7-3	NA	TRBJ2-2	NA	TGTGCCAGCAGTCGCGGGGAAGACACCGGGGAGCTGTTTTTT	CASSRGEDTGELFF
TRBV5-1	NA	TRBJ2-1	NA	TGCGCCAGCAGGGACTTGGCGGATGAGCAGTTCTTC	CASRDLADEQFF
TRBV2	NA	TRBJ1-4	NA	TGTGCCAGCAGGGCGGACTTCAGGCCTGAAAAACTGTTTTTT	CASRADFRPEKLFF
TRBV7-9	TRBD2	TRBJ2-2	NA	TGTGCCAGCAGCTTGAAGTCCGGGACTAGCGGGTGGAACACCGGGGAGCTGTTTTTT	CASSLKSGTSGWNTGELFF
TRBV7-2	NA	TRBJ2-3	NA	TGTGCCAGCAACAAAATAGGCCTAGGAGATACGCAGTATTTT	CASNKIGLGDTQYF
TRBV7-9	TRBD1	TRBJ2-5	NA	TGTGTCAGCAGCCCCGGACAGGGAAGGCAAGAGACCCAGAACTTC	CVSSPGQGRQETQNF
TRBV19	NA	TRBJ2-7	NA	TGTGCCAGTAGTGAGTCAGGGTTGGTCCACGAGCAGTACTTC	CASSESGLVHEQYF
TRBV7-3	TRBD2	TRBJ2-6	NA	TGTGCCAGCAGCCAGACTAGCGGGGGCTCTGGGGCCAACGTCCTGACTTTC	CASSQTSGGSGANVLTF
TRBV24-1	NA	TRBJ1-5	NA	TGTGCCACCAGTGACCAAGGACAGCCCAATCAGCCCCAGCATTTT	CATSDQGQPNQPQHF
TRBV29-1	TRBD2	TRBJ2-1	few	TGCAGCGTTGAACCCCCGGGACTAGCGCGAGACGAGCAGTTCTTC	CSVEPPGLARDEQFF
TRBV7-9	NA	TRBJ1-1	NA	TGTGCCAGCAGCCCCACGCAGGTCACTGAAGCTTTCTTT	CASSPTQVTEAFF
TRBV9	TRBD2	TRBJ2-3	NA	TGTGCCAGCAGCGGGGCTGCATCGGCGGGGGGCCTGGATACGCAGTATTTT	CASSGAASAGGLDTQYF
TRBV29-1	NA	TRBJ2-7	NA	TGCAGCGTGGGGGCAGGTTGGGGAATAAACTCCTACGAGCAGTACTTC	CSVGAGWGINSYEQYF
TRBV20-1	TRBD1	TRBJ2-7	NA	TGCAGTGAGGACAGGGAATCCTACGAGCAGTACTTC	CSEDRESYEQYF
TRBV2	NA	TRBJ2-5	NA	TGTGCCAGCCGCTCGCTGGGACGGGCGGGGGAGACCCAGTACTTC	CASRSLGRAGETQYF
TRBV19	TRBD1	TRBJ2-1	NA	TGTGCCTCCTGGGACAGGGGGCCCAATGAGCAGTTCTTC	CASWDRGPNEQFF
TRBV7-3	TRBD2	TRBJ2-1	many	TGTGCCAGCAGAAGGACTAGCGGGGGGGACAATGAGCAGTTCTTC	CASRRTSGGDNEQFF
TRBV10-3	NA	TRBJ2-5	NA	TGTGCCATCAGTGAGACTAGTCTCGACTCTTTTAATTCGCAAGAGACCCAGTACTTC	CAISETSLDSFNSQETQYF
TRBV20-1	TRBD2	TRBJ2-1	NA	TGCATGCCACTAGCGGTAGGGAACAATGAGCAGTTCTTC	CMPLAVGNNEQFF
TRBV20-1	NA	TRBJ1-2	NA	TGCAGTGCTAGTGGGGGGGGTGGGAGTACGGGTGGCTACACCTTC	CSASGGGGSTGGYTF
TRBV6-4	TRBD1	TRBJ1-6	many	TGTGCCAGCAGACAGGGGGGGATACAACTTGATTCACCCCTCCACTTT	CASRQGGIQLDSPLHF
TRBV5-1	NA	TRBJ2-5	NA	TGCGCCAGCAAGTACCAAGAGACCCAGTACTTC	CASKYQETQYF
TRBV24-1	TRBD1	TRBJ2-3	NA	TGTGCCACCAGTGAGGGGAACAGGGGAAGCACAGATACGCAGTATTTT	CATSEGNRGSTDTQYF
TRBV5-1	NA	TRBJ1-2	NA	TGCGCCAGCAGCCCGTCCCGGGACGTTCGTGGCTACACCTTC	CASSPSRDVRGYTF
TRBV4-1	NA	TRBJ2-5	NA	TGCGCCAGCAGCCAAGTAGGAGCAGAAGAGACCCAGTACTTC	CASSQVGAEETQYF
TRBV10-3	NA	TRBJ2-3	once	TGTGCCAGCAGTTGGGTGGGGACCACAGATACGCAGTATTTT	CASSWVGTTDTQYF
TRBV24-1	TRBD1	TRBJ1-1	many	TGTGCCACCAGTGAGGGAGCCTCGACAGGGGGGCACTTTGGCACTGAAGCTTTCTTT	CATSEGASTGGHFGTEAFF
TRBV6-1	TRBD1	TRBJ2-5	many	TGTGCCAGCAGTCCTCGGAAGGGGGCGCGGGAGACCCAGTACTTC	CASSPRKGARETQYF
TRBV9	NA	TRBJ2-7	NA	TGTGCCAGCAGTTACTCGAAGATCTACGAGCAGTACTTC	CASSYSKIYEQYF
TRBV3-1	TRBD2	TRBJ2-7	many	TGTGCCAGCAGCCCCTTAGCGGGGGACTTCTACGAGCAGTACTTC	CASSPLAGDFYEQYF
TRBV10-2	NA	TRBJ2-1	NA	TGCGCCAGCACCCTCTCACGAGGGAGCTATGAGCAGTTCTTC	CASTLSRGSYEQFF
TRBV7-6	NA	TRBJ2-5	NA	TGTGCCAGCAGATCGACAGTCCAGAGGACTTGTGGCTTC	CASRSTVQRTCGF
TRBV13	NA	TRBJ2-1	few	TGTGCCAGCAGCTTCAGGGGCAAGAATGAGCAGTTCTTC	CASSFRGKNEQFF
TRBV3-1	TRBD2	TRBJ2-1	many	TGTGCCAGCAGCCAAGCTAGCGGGGGGGCTGAGCAGTTCTTC	CASSQASGGAEQFF